This T cell receptor beta chain stems from a study of tissue T cells after allogeneic stem cell transplantation. Only in-frame clones appear in the TCRdb table, and some are missing; sequencing was by immunoSEQ multiplex PCR. The table includes fewer than 30,000 clones, around 70% detected once. Per germline, CDR1 KGHSH and CDR2 LQKENI. There are 15 residues in the CDR3. Deletions cut 4 bases from V and 4 bases from J, with 16 bases between. The sequencing here drew on tissue from the ileum, taken at autopsy. The clonotype originates from a female donor of 60 years or more with lung cancer. V is TRBV18 and J is TRBJ2-5; TRBD1 is a possible D gene (6 bases). CDR3: CASSLIQGDRETQYF. The CDR3 DNA follows: TGTGCCAGCTCACTGATACAGGGAGATAGAGAGACCCAGTACTTC.